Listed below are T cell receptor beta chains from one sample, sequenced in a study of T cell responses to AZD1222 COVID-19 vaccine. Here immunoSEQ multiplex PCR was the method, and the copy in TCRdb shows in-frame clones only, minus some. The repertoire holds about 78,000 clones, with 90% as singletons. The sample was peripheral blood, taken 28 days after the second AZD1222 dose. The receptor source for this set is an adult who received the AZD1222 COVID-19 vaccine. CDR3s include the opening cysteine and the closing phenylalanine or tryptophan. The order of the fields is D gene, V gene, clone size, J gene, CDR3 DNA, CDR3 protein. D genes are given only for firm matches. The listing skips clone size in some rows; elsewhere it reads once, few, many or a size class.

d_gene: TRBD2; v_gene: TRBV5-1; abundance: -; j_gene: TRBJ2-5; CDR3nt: TGCGCCAGCAGCTTTAGCGGGATCTCTCAAGAGACCCAGTACTTC; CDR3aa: CASSFSGISQETQYF
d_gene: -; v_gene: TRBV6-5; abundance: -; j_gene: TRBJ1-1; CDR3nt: TGTGCCATACAGGGGAACACTGAAGCTTTCTTT; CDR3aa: CAIQGNTEAFF
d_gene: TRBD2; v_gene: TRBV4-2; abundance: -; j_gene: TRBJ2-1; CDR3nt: TGTGCCAGCAGTCCCGAGCGGGGGTACTACAATGAGCAGTTCTTC; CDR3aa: CASSPERGYYNEQFF
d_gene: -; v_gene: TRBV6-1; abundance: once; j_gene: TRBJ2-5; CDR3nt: TGTGCCAGCAGTGACTGGTCACTCGCGTACCAAGAGACCCAGTACTTC; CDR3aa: CASSDWSLAYQETQYF
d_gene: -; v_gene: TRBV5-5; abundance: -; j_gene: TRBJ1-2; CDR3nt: TGTGCCAGCAGCACAGCAACGGGCTACACCTTC; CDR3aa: CASSTATGYTF
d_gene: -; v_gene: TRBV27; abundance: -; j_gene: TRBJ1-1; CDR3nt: TGTGCCAGCAGCAAAGCCCCTGGGAACACTGAAGCTTTCTTT; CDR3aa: CASSKAPGNTEAFF
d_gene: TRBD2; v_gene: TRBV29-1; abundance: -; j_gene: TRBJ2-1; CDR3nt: TGCAGCTCCCCGGGACTAGCGGGGGACAATGAGCAGTTCTTC; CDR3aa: CSSPGLAGDNEQFF
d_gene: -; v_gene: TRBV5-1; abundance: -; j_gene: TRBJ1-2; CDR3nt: TGCGCCAGCAGCTTGGAATTAGAGGACTATGGCTACACCTTC; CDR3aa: CASSLELEDYGYTF
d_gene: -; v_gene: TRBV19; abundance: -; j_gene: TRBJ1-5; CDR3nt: TGTGCCAGTAGTATAGCCCCAGGCGAAGATAGCAATCAGCCCCAGCATTTT; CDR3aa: CASSIAPGEDSNQPQHF
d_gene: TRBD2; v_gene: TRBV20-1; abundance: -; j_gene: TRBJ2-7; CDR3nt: TGCAGTGCCAGTACTAATTTAGCGGGGGGCCCCTCCTACGAGCAGTACTTC; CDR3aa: CSASTNLAGGPSYEQYF
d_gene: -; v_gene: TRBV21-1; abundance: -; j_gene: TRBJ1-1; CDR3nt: TGTGCCAGCAGCAAAGTCGGCGGACAGGGTCCGACGAGGACTGAAGCTTTCTTT; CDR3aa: CASSKVGGQGPTRTEAFF
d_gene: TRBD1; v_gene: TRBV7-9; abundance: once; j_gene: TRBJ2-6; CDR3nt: TGTGCCAGCAGCCCAGGACAGGGGGCGCAAGGGGCCAACGTCCTGACTTTC; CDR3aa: CASSPGQGAQGANVLTF
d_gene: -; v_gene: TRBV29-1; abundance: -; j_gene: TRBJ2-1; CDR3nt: TGCAGCGTTGATGGAGGGGGCAATGAGCAGTTCTTC; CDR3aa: CSVDGGGNEQFF
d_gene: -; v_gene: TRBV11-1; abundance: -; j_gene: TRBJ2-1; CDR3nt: TGTGCCAGCAGCTTAGTGCCGGGACGGGATGAGCAGTTCTTC; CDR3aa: CASSLVPGRDEQFF
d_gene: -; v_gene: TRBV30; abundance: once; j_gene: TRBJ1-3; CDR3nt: TGTGCCTGGAGTGTACGACAGCGATACCTCGAACCGGCAGGGTACACCATATATTTT; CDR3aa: CAWSVRQRYLEPAGYTIYF
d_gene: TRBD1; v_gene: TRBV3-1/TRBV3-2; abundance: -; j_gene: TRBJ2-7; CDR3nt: TGTGCCAGCAGCCCAGGACAGGTCAGAGGTTACGAGCAGTACTTC; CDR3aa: CASSPGQVRGYEQYF
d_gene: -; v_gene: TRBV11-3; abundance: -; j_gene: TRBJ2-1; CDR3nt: TGTGCCAGCAGCTTAGTCCTAGCGCAGTTCTTC; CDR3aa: CASSLVLAQFF
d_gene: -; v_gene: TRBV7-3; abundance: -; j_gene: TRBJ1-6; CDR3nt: TGTGCCAGCAGCCTAACCCAAGGCAGGCCCCTCCACTTT; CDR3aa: CASSLTQGRPLHF
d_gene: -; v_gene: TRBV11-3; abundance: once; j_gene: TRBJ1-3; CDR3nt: TGTGCCAGCAGCCGGGACAACTCTGGAAACACCATATATTTT; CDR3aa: CASSRDNSGNTIYF
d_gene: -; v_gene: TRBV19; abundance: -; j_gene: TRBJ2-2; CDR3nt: TGTGCCAGTAGAACACAGGGAACCGGGGAGCTGTTTTTT; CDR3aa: CASRTQGTGELFF
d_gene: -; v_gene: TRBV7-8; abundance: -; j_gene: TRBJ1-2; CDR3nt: TGTGCCAGCAGCTTAGGTAGCAGTTTCTATGGCTACACCTTC; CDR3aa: CASSLGSSFYGYTF
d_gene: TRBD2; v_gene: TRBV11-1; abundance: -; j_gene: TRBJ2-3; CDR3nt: TGTGCCAGCAGCGCAGCGGGAGGCGGGACAGATACGCAGTATTTT; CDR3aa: CASSAAGGGTDTQYF
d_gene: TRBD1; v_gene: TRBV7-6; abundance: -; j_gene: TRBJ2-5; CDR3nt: TGTGCCAGCAGCCGGGACAGGTGGTCGGAGACCCAGTACTTC; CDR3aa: CASSRDRWSETQYF
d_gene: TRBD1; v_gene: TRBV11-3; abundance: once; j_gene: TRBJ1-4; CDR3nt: TGTGCCAGCAGCTTTAGGACAGGGCCGGGAGCTAATGAAAAACTGTTTTTT; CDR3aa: CASSFRTGPGANEKLFF
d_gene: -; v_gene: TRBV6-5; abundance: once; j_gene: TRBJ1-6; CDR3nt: TGTGCCAGCAGTTACTCTGGGACCGGGACCTCTTCACCCCTCCACTTT; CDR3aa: CASSYSGTGTSSPLHF
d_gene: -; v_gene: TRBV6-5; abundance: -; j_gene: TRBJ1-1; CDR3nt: TGTGCCAGCAGTTACATAGGAGATAACACTGAAGCTTTCTTT; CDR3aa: CASSYIGDNTEAFF
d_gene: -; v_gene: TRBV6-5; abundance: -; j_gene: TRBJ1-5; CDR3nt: TGTGCCAGCAGACAAAAATGGAATCAGCCCCAGCATTTT; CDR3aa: CASRQKWNQPQHF
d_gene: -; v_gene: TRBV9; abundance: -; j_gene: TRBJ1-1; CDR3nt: TGTGCCAGCAGCGTATTCCAGGAGGGGACTGAAGCTTTCTTT; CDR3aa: CASSVFQEGTEAFF
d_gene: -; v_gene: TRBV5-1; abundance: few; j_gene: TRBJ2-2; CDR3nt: TGCGCCAGCAGCTTGGCGCCAGGGGCCAACACCGGGGAGCTGTTTTTT; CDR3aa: CASSLAPGANTGELFF
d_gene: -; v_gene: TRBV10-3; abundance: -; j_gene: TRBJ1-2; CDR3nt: TGTGCCATCAGGGGGTCTGTGGGATTGGGCTACACCTTC; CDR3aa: CAIRGSVGLGYTF
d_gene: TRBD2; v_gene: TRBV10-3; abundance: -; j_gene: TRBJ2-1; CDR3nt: TGTGCCATCACCGGGGGGGCTGGCAATGAGCAGTTCTTC; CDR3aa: CAITGGAGNEQFF
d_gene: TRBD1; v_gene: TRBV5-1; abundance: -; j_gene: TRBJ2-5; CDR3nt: TGCGCCAGCAGATATGAACAGGGGGACGCGACCCAGTACTTC; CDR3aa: CASRYEQGDATQYF
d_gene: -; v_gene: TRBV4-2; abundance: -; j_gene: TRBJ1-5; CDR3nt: TGTGCCAGCAGCCTCTTTTCAGGCAATCAGCCCCAGCATTTT; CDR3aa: CASSLFSGNQPQHF
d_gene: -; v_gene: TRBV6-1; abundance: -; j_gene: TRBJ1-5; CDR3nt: TGTGCCAGCAGTGAAGTTGGAAATCAGCCCCAGCATTTT; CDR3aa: CASSEVGNQPQHF
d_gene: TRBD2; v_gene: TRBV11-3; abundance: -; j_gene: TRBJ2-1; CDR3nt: TGTGCCAGCAGCTTAGATTCGGATAGCGGGAGAAATGAGCAGTTCTTC; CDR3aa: CASSLDSDSGRNEQFF
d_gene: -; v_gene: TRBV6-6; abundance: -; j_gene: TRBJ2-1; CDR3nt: TGTGCCAGCAGAGAGTCAAAGAAAAGGGGCCATGAGCAGTTCTTC; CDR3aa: CASRESKKRGHEQFF
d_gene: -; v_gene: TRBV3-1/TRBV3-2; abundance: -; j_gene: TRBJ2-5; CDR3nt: TGTGCCAGCAGCCAAGGGTCAGCAGAGACCCAGTACTTC; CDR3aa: CASSQGSAETQYF
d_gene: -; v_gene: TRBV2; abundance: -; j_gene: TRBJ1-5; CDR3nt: TGTGCCAGCAGCCCCCAGGGCCAGCCCCAGCATTTT; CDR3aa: CASSPQGQPQHF
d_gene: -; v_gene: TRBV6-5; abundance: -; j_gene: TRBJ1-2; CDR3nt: TGTGCCAGCAGTTCCCAGCCCAAAAGTAACTATGGCTACACCTTC; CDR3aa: CASSSQPKSNYGYTF
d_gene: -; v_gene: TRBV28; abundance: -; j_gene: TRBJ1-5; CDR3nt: TGTGCCAGCAGCGGGATCGGGTTGCGCTTTCGCAATCAGCCCCAGCATTTT; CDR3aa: CASSGIGLRFRNQPQHF
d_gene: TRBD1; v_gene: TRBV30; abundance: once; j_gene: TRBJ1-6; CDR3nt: TGTGCCTGGAGTGTACGACAGGGTGGCTCACCCCTCCACTTT; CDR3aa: CAWSVRQGGSPLHF
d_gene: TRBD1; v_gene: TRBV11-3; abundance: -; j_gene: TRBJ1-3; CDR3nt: TGTGCCAGCAGCTTAAGGACAGGCTCTGGAAACACCATATATTTT; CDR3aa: CASSLRTGSGNTIYF